One sample yielded the 15 T cell receptor beta chains listed below, sequenced in a study of cytomegalovirus exposure and HLA in healthy donors. The PCR was carried out with 60 Vbeta primers and 13 Jbeta primers. Produced via immunoSEQ multiplex PCR; TCRdb's table is partial and in-frame only. The table records approximately 130,000 clones, 81% of them present only once. Sequencing input: PBMCs. The receptors originated from a man younger than 35 in good health and CMV-seronegative.

This clone was counted once. This chain joins TRBV9 and TRBJ1-4; tentative D call: TRBD1 (5 bases). Trimming took 0 bases from V and 8 from J, leaving 11 bases between them. CDR1 SGDLS and CDR2 YYNGEE come from the germline V gene. This CDR3 region has 14 residues. CDR3 region: CASSVEGRGEKLFF. DNA for the CDR3: TGTGCCAGCAGCGTAGAGGGCCGGGGGGAAAAACTGTTTTTT.

This rearrangement joins TRBV7-2 to TRBJ2-2, with D possibly matching TRBD2 (5 bases). The CDR3 has 13 amino acids. Trimming left V 5 bases short and J 5 bases short, with 9 bases between. Germline values: CDR1 SGHTA, CDR2 FQGNSA. The CDR3 DNA follows: TGTGCCAGCAGCCGACCGGGGACCGGGGAGCTGTTTTTT. Translating it yields CASSRPGTGELFF. The full variable domain, in which reference TRBV7-2 and TRBJ2-2 provide the parts outside the CDR3, is GAGVSQSPSNKVTEKGKDVELRCDPISGHTALYWYRQSLGQGLEFLIYFQGNSAPDKSGLPSDRFSAERTGGSVSTLTIQRTQQEDSAVYLCASSRPGTGELFFGEGSRLTVL.

V usage is TRBV7-8 and J usage is TRBJ2-7; 11 nucleotides match TRBD2. CDR3 length: 16 amino acids. CDR1 and CDR2 (germline): SGHVS, FQNEAQ. The V gene end was trimmed by 3 bases and the J gene end by 7 bases; junction bases not matched to a gene: 11. CDR3 amino acids: CASSFGTSGLPGEQYF. The CDR3 region has the DNA TGTGCCAGCAGCTTTGGGACTAGCGGTTTGCCAGGAGAGCAGTACTTC.

V and J are TRBV6-4 and TRBJ2-3, with 8 bases matching TRBD1. The germline V gene has CDR1 MRHNA and CDR2 SNTAGT. Trimming cost V 6 bases and J 5 bases; bases outside gene matches: 7. CDR3 length equals 14 residues. In DNA, the CDR3 is TGTGCCAGCAGCCCAACAGGGGGAGGAGATACGCAGTATTTT. Its translation: CASSPTGGGDTQYF.

This sequence joins TRBV7-3 and TRBJ2-6; unclear D gene. Germline CDR1 SGHTA, CDR2 FQGTGA. V lost 2 bases and J 2 bases, leaving 7 bases between the germline ends. This CDR3 has 15 residues. CDR3 loop: CASSLRRTGANVLTF. The CDR3 nucleotides read TGTGCCAGCAGCTTACGGAGAACTGGGGCCAACGTCCTGACTTTC.

V and J are TRBV27 and TRBJ2-1; D ambiguous. Trimming cost V 4 bases and J 7 bases, with 14 bases left between them. The CDR3 extends over 14 amino acids. The V gene's germline CDR1 is MNHEY and CDR2 SMNVEV (reference sequence). In DNA form, the CDR3 reads TGTGCCAGCAGTTCCTATCCCGTGACAAATGAGCAGTTCTTC. Amino acid sequence: CASSSYPVTNEQFF.

The chain carries TRBV10-1 and TRBJ2-7, with D possibly being TRBD2 (5 bases). V shed 6 bases and J shed 5 bases, with 14 bases lying between them. The CDR3 loop spans 13 amino acids. Germline CDR1 reads WNHNN; CDR2 reads SYGVQD (reference sequence). CDR3 sequence: CASSHRGYDEQYF. In nucleotides, the CDR3 is TGCGCCAGCAGCCATCGGGGTTACGACGAGCAGTACTTC.

The V gene is TRBV19, the J gene TRBJ1-2; D call uncertain. V was trimmed by 5 bases and J by 5 bases, leaving 15 bases between them. This CDR3 is built from 14 residues. Looked up from germline, CDR1 is LNHDA and CDR2 is SQIVND (reference sequence). The CDR3 nucleotides read TGTGCCAGTAGTGCCCGACTGGAGATGTATGGCTACACCTTC. Amino acids: CASSARLEMYGYTF.

The chain has TRBV15 and TRBJ2-7; 8 bases are shared with TRBD1. Trimming cost V 3 bases and J 0 bases; bases outside gene matches: 4. Germline V gene sequence: CDR1 LNHNV, CDR2 YYDKDF (reference sequence). The CDR3 has 15 amino acids. CDR3: CATSSLGTGSYEQYF. CDR3 coding DNA: TGTGCCACCAGCAGCCTCGGGACAGGCTCCTACGAGCAGTACTTC.

This chain links TRBV11-3 with TRBJ1-1; 8 bases match TRBD1. With V trimmed by 4 bases and J by 10 bases, 5 bases remained unmatched. This CDR3 comprises 12 residues. Germline V gives CDR1 SGHNT, CDR2 YENEEA. CDR3 loop: CASSSGQGRAFF. The CDR3 DNA follows: TGTGCCAGCAGCTCTGGACAGGGACGAGCTTTCTTT.

Here the CDR3 DNA reads TGTGCCAGCAGCTTGTCAGGGGACGACAATGAGCAGTTCTTC. Translated, it gives CASSLSGDDNEQFF. The chain combines TRBV5-6 with TRBJ2-1, with D perhaps TRBD1 (6 bases). The CDR3 contains 14 residues. Per the germline V gene, CDR1 is SGHDT and CDR2 is YYEEEE. V was trimmed by 1 base and J by 5 bases, leaving 10 bases between them.

This chain joins TRBV19 and TRBJ1-2; maybe TRBD1 (5 bases). With 8 bases removed from V and 6 bases from J, the gap between germline ends came to 13 bases. The CDR3 totals 12 residues. Germline V gives CDR1 LNHDA, CDR2 SQIVND (reference sequence). CDR3 DNA: TGTGCCAGTGACAGTAGATCGAATGGCTACACCTTC. This codes for CASDSRSNGYTF.

In its sample, this clone was seen a few times. This chain uses TRBV25-1 with TRBJ1-2, with D perhaps matching TRBD1 (6 bases). The V end was cut by 3 bases, the J end by 7 bases, with 15 bases between. CDR1 MGHDK and CDR2 SYGVNS come from the germline V gene. This CDR3 is built from 14 residues. The CDR3 sequence is CASSDAGEFGGYTF. The CDR3, as DNA: TGTGCCAGCAGTGACGCAGGGGAGTTTGGTGGCTACACCTTC.

V and J are TRBV11-2 and TRBJ1-2; 9 bases map to TRBD1. The V gene end was trimmed by 0 bases and the J gene end by 0 bases; junction bases not matched to a gene: 5. The length of the CDR3 is 17 residues. From germline, CDR1 is SGHAT and CDR2 FQNNGV. The CDR3 sequence is CASSLDGQGRSNYGYTF. The CDR3 DNA reads TGTGCCAGCAGCTTAGATGGACAGGGGCGCTCTAACTATGGCTACACCTTC.

The chain employs TRBV6-5 and TRBJ2-1; 12 positions match TRBD2. The CDR3 is 15 amino acids. CDR1 and CDR2 from the germline V gene are MNHEY and SVGAGI. V dropped 2 bases and J dropped 10; count of bases not matched to a gene: 6. CDR3: CASSYLAGGPGEQFF. CDR3 nucleotides: TGTGCCAGCAGTTACCTAGCGGGGGGGCCAGGGGAGCAGTTCTTC.